This entry concerns a single TCR beta chain. Its specific antigen is unknown. No clone much larger than this one lies a single base away; base qualities are absent. The CDR3 regions of human TCRbeta chains were analyzed by immunosequencing. On the study's bioinformatics: TCRs in the repertoires were matched against a reference library of SARS-CoV-2-specific TCRs that had been generated with the MIRA antigen-specificity platform. Breadth was defined as the fraction of unique TCRs that were SARS-CoV-2-associated, and depth was defined as the fraction of total T cells that were SARS-CoV-2-associated. Using the MIRA data, each spike-specific TCR was mapped to the spike region that the TCR reacts to and placed in a CD4 or CD8 class. Log10-transformed breadth and depth values were compared by one-way ANOVA with Sidak's multiple comparisons tests. TCRdb provides this immuneACCESS table in a form limited to in-frame rearrangements. Some clones are lacking; in checked studies, under half of them reflect an unresolved V gene, and why the rest are absent is not known. That table gives V, J and clone size, and the DNA gave D and trimming. The sample profile shows about 110,000 clones; about 88% of them were found once. The ten largest clones represent roughly 18% of the sample.

From the cysteine up to the phenylalanine, the CDR3 has a length of 13 residues. Only CDR3 DNA remains: 39 bases, in frame from the first base. The germline V gene (reference sequence) specifies MNHNY as CDR1 and SVGAGI as CDR2. V is cut back by 2 bases and J by 8 bases, with 5 bases in the junction unmatched. This entry comes from a study of T cell responses to AZD1222 COVID-19 vaccine listed by TCRdb under 2021. A note on the overall study: AZD1222 recipients given second doses at about 4 weeks or at about 12 weeks were pooled, since spike-specific TCR depth and breadth were not found to differ between the two schedules. A total of around 240 trial participants underwent TCR sequencing, of whom about 200 received two doses of AZD1222 and about 25 received two doses of the MenACWY control vaccine. Trial participants were enrolled into age subgroups of 18-55, 56-69 and 70-plus years, which contained around 150, 29 and 61 TCR-sequenced participants, respectively. Overall study results and their limits: In the small 56-69-year group, the increase in depth fell short of significance, most likely because of low power. Because no day 14 peak-response samples were available, the repertoires could be characterized only after the peak T cell response. Participants were mostly white British and included more females than males, and it was suggested by the authors that clonal diversity may have been underestimated. The vaccine-associated CD4 TCRs covered the entire spike protein, and the dominant responses fell in regions 160-218 and 743-854. After two AZD1222 doses, both the breadth and the depth of spike-specific TCRs were significantly higher than at day 0 and than in MenACWY recipients. Nearly half of unique spike-specific TCRs reportedly recognized epitopes outside regions mutated in the B.1.351 and B.1.1.7 variants. Only six AZD1222 recipients were SARS-CoV-2 seropositive at baseline, limiting conclusions about previously exposed vaccinees.

This specimen's time point label, per the study, means: baseline before first vaccination. The vaccinee samples were drawn from two UK trials, COV001 and COV002, one of which was a single-blind randomized controlled phase 2/3 trial testing AZD1222 (ChAdOx1 nCoV-19) in healthy adults. Trial participant PBMC samples were collected at day 0 and day 28 after the second dose for TCRbeta chain sequencing. Recombination linked TRBV6-6 to TRBJ2-7, with 8 central nucleotides matching TRBD1. The sequencing here drew on peripheral blood, taken on day 0 of AZD1222 vaccination. The TCR sequence derives from an adult in good health. The nucleotide sequence is given as TGTGCCAGCAGTTACAACACAGGGGGTAAGCAGTACTTC. The resulting protein is CASSYNTGGKQYF.